The next 10 T cell receptor beta chains were all read from a single sample in a study of T cell changes during pregnancy in multiple sclerosis. Data came from immunoSEQ multiplex PCR; TCRdb stores just in-frame clones and leaves some out. The data show tens of thousands of clones, about nine tenths seen once. Sample: CD4+ T cells from peripheral blood mononuclear cells, taken in the first trimester of pregnancy. The receptors come from a female donor with multiple sclerosis, enrolled in a pregnancy study.

The chain couples TRBV10-1 to TRBJ1-5; TRBD1 matches at 9 bases. Germline V gene lookup returns CDR1 WNHNN and CDR2 SYGVQD (reference sequence). The CDR3 is 17 amino acids. J gave up 0 bases and V 7 bases, and 10 bases lay outside the gene matches. CDR3 in amino acids: CASTDRDRVYSNQPQHF. CDR3 sequence (DNA): TGCGCCAGCACCGACCGGGACAGGGTCTATAGCAATCAGCCCCAGCATTTT.

The rearrangement links TRBV7-3 to TRBJ2-3; TRBD1 is a possible D gene (5 bases). With 5 bases removed from V and 2 bases from J, the gap between germline ends came to 11 bases. CDR1 is SGHTA, CDR2 FQGTGA, per germline. The CDR3 spans 14 residues. The CDR3 coding sequence is TGTGCCAGCAGCCCCAGACAGTCCACAGATACGCAGTATTTT. This translates into CASSPRQSTDTQYF. Full variable domain (remainder filled in from reference TRBV7-3 and TRBJ2-3): GAGVSQTPSNKVTEKGKYVELRCDPISGHTALYWYRQSLGQGPEFLIYFQGTGAADDSGLPNDRFFAVRPEGSVSTLKIQRTERGDSAVYLCASSPRQSTDTQYFGPGTRLTVL.

This sequence joins TRBV5-4 and TRBJ1-1; D gene ambiguous. Germline V gene sequence: CDR1 SGHNT, CDR2 YYREEE (reference sequence). V lost 0 bases and J lost 4, with 13 bases in between. This CDR3 is built from 15 residues. CDR3 sequence reads: CASSLGHRGRTEAFF. DNA of the CDR3: TGTGCCAGCAGCTTGGGGCATCGAGGGCGCACTGAAGCTTTCTTT. Filled out from reference TRBV5-4 and TRBJ1-1, the complete variable domain reads ETGVTQSPTHLIKTRGQQVTLRCSSQSGHNTVSWYQQALGQGPQFIFQYYREEENGRGNFPPRFSGLQFPNYSSELNVNALELDDSALYLCASSLGHRGRTEAFFGQGTRLTVV.

The chain links TRBV29-1 to TRBJ2-5, with a possible D match to TRBD2 (7 bases). This CDR3 has 13 residues. V was pared by 7 bases and J by 7 bases, with 19 bases between. The V gene's germline CDR1 is SQVTM and CDR2 ANQGSEA. The CDR3 bases are TGCAGCGCCCGATGGGCGGGGGCAAGGACCCAGTACTTC. It translates to CSARWAGARTQYF.

CDR3 region: CASSYSTSGSSYEQYF. CDR3 nucleotides: TGTGCCAGCAGTTACTCGACTAGCGGGTCCTCCTACGAGCAGTACTTC. The V call is TRBV6-5, the J call TRBJ2-7; TRBD2 agrees at 10 bases. The V gene end was trimmed by 0 bases and the J gene end by 0 bases; junction bases not matched to a gene: 2. This CDR3 has 16 amino acids. Germline V gives CDR1 MNHEY, CDR2 SVGAGI.

In DNA form, the CDR3 reads TGTGCCAGCAGGCTACGGGGGGAGAGTTCACCCCTCCACTTT. Protein: CASRLRGESSPLHF. V gene TRBV6-5 combines with J gene TRBJ1-6; a weak D match, TRBD1 (5 bases). Germline V gene sequence: CDR1 MNHEY, CDR2 SVGAGI. Trimming left V 6 bases short and J 9 bases short, with 15 bases between. The CDR3 spans 14 residues.

The chain carries TRBV7-9 and TRBJ2-1; 11 nucleotides line up with TRBD2. The CDR3 extends over 15 amino acids. CDR1 and CDR2 (germline): SEHNR, FQNEAQ (reference sequence). V gave up 1 base and J gave up 4 bases; unmatched junction bases: 0. CDR3 residues: CASSLVAGGYNEQFF. CDR3 bases: TGTGCCAGCAGCTTAGTAGCGGGAGGGTACAATGAGCAGTTCTTC.

The rearrangement joins TRBV2 to TRBJ2-3, with 7 nucleotides matching TRBD2. Trimming cost V 4 bases and J 1 base; bases outside gene matches: 5. CDR3 length equals 15 residues. Germline V gene sequence: CDR1 SNHLY, CDR2 FYNNEI. CDR3 nucleotide sequence: TGTGCCAGCAGTGGGGCTCGGGGGGGCACAGATACGCAGTATTTT. Its translation: CASSGARGGTDTQYF.

This clone has only one observation. V usage is TRBV6-5 and J usage is TRBJ1-1; D is unresolved. Trimming cost V 5 bases and J 5 bases, with 15 bases left between them. Germline CDR1 reads MNHEY; CDR2 reads SVGAGI. CDR3 length: 14 residues. The CDR3 DNA reads TGTGCCAGCAGTCGGGATTTCAGAAGTACTGAAGCTTTCTTT. Translation gives CASSRDFRSTEAFF.

This rearrangement joins TRBV14 to TRBJ2-3; 7 bases match TRBD1. Germline loops: CDR1 SGHDN, CDR2 FVKESK. This CDR3 has 15 amino acids. J gave up 1 base and V 4 bases, and 5 bases lay outside the gene matches. The CDR3 nucleotides are TGTGCCAGCAGCCGAATAACAGGGGGCACAGATACGCAGTATTTT. This sequence encodes CASSRITGGTDTQYF. The whole variable domain, remainder taken from reference TRBV14 and TRBJ2-3, is EAGVTQFPSHSVIEKGQTVTLRCDPISGHDNLYWYRRVMGKEIKFLLHFVKESKQDESGMPNNRFLAERTGGTYSTLKVQPAELEDSGVYFCASSRITGGTDTQYFGPGTRLTVL.